This entry concerns a single T cell receptor (beta chain). Its antigen is not known. Trimming at V came to 5 bases and at J to 2 bases, leaving 11 bases not matched to a gene. Per the germline V gene, CDR1 is LGHNA and CDR2 is YNFKEQ. The CDR3 runs 19 residues. This sample was taken from a study of T cell repertoires in cytomegalovirus infection. A single record per CDR3 protein comes from TCRdb applying MiXCR to the reads. The table shows a few hundred thousand distinct CDR3 sequences, with 25% to 30% occurring only once. This chain uses TRBV4-2 with TRBJ2-3; 15 bases are a match to TRBD2. This receptor was taken from a human donor in good health (CMV status not recorded). Some clones in this sample may be carry-over from other donors' samples. Sequencing was performed on cultured PBMCs, taken from culture after CMV antigen stimulation. The CDR3 nucleotides read TGTGCCAGCAGCGGACCCGGGACTAGCGGGGGGCTGGACACAGATACGCAGTATTTT. Translated: CASSGPGTSGGLDTDTQYF.